Below, 15 T cell receptor beta chains from the same sample are listed, as sequenced in a study of human T cells and chemical hapten exposure. TCRdb re-derived calls from the RACE reads in MiXCR, one entry per CDR3 protein. This table holds some 90,000 distinct CDR3 sequences, about 10% found once. Time point reported: patch test 2, 6 weeks after DPC sensitization. Treatment defined: therapeutic diphenylcyclopropenone sensitization with weekly scalp DPC. This specimen was whole blood, taken in connection with sensitization to the hapten diphenylcyclopropenone (DPC). These receptors came from a woman between 35 and 50 years old with alopecia areata. Some clones in this sample may be carry-over from other donors' samples.

A few counts support this clonotype. The V gene is TRBV20-1, the J gene TRBJ1-3; D possibly corresponds to TRBD1 (5 bases). Per the germline V gene, CDR1 is DFQATT and CDR2 is SNEGSKA (reference sequence). The CDR3 loop spans 15 amino acids. The V and J ends lost 0 bases and 0 bases respectively, with 9 bases between them. This CDR3 reads CSARDRTHSGNTIYF. DNA of the CDR3: TGCAGTGCTAGAGATCGGACACACTCTGGAAACACCATATATTTT.

The table lists this clonotype with a few counts. The chain combines TRBV11-1 with TRBJ2-7; D is ambiguous. Per germline, CDR1 SGHAT and CDR2 FQDESV (reference sequence). CDR3 size: 15 residues. Trimming removed 1 base at V and 0 bases at J, with 10 bases between. The CDR3: CASSLVPSSSYEQYF. CDR3 nucleotides: TGTGCCAGCAGCTTAGTGCCGTCCAGCTCCTACGAGCAGTACTTC.

In this sample, this clonotype turned up a few times. Sequence at one end of the junction differs from germline and may be a read error. V is TRBV4-2 and J is TRBJ2-7; 10 nucleotides line up with TRBD2. Germline V gene lookup returns CDR1 LGHNA and CDR2 YNFKEQ. The CDR3 runs 13 residues. The CDR3 coding sequence is TGTGCCAGCAGCCAAGTCCTAGCGGGAGCCCTACACTTC. Its protein is CASSQVLAGALHF.

Many counts were recorded for this clonotype. The chain employs TRBV28 and TRBJ1-2; no clear D gene. Germline CDR1 MDHEN, CDR2 SYDVKM. The CDR3 runs 16 residues. The V end was cut by 2 bases, the J end by 2 bases, with 15 bases between. The DNA of the CDR3 is TGTGCCAGCAGTTTACCCGGTTCCCAAACAAACTATGGCTACACCTTC. Protein sequence: CASSLPGSQTNYGYTF.

This chain links TRBV29-1 with TRBJ1-5; D uncertain. V shed 5 bases and J shed 0 bases, with 11 bases lying between them. This CDR3 is built from 14 residues. Germline values: CDR1 SQVTM, CDR2 ANQGSEA. The CDR3 sequence: CSVQGPNSNQPQHF. In nucleotides, the CDR3 is TGCAGCGTTCAAGGACCTAATAGCAATCAGCCCCAGCATTTT.

The chain uses TRBV27 and TRBJ1-1, with 9 bases identical to TRBD1. The CDR3 has 17 amino acids. Germline V gives CDR1 MNHEY, CDR2 SMNVEV (reference sequence). V shed 0 bases and J 1 base; nucleotides not matched to a gene: 6. The CDR3 reads CASSLSGTGKANTEAFF. As DNA, the CDR3 is TGTGCCAGCAGTTTATCGGGGACAGGGAAGGCGAACACTGAAGCTTTCTTT.

This clonotype was seen a handful of times. The chain has TRBV6-2 or TRBV6-3 and TRBJ1-2; 7 bases fit TRBD1. Germline lookup yields CDR1 MNHEY and CDR2 SVGEGT. CDR3 length: 14 amino acids. The V and J ends lost 5 bases and 4 bases, in that order; junction bases with no gene match: 7. The DNA of the CDR3 is TGTGCCAGCAGTGCAACAGGGGATCCCTATGGCTACACCTTC. Translating gives CASSATGDPYGYTF.

This clonotype turned up a few times. The chain is built from TRBV20-1 and TRBJ2-5, with D unresolved. This CDR3 is 12 amino acids long. Germline V gene lookup returns CDR1 DFQATT and CDR2 SNEGSKA (reference sequence). V lost 3 bases, J lost 5 bases, and 10 bases lay in between. CDR3 DNA: TGCAGTGCTAGTGGACCCGACGAGACCCAGTACTTC. Translating gives CSASGPDETQYF.

This clonotype appeared once. One base away lies a much larger clone, so this may be a sequencing read error. The genes are TRBV7-8 and TRBJ2-6; 11 bases match TRBD2. The germline V gene encodes CDR1 SGHVS and CDR2 FQNEAQ. CDR3 length: 18 amino acids. The CDR3: CASSERLAGISGANALTF. The CDR3, as DNA: TGTGCCAGCAGCGAGCGACTAGCGGGGATCTCTGGGGCCAACGCCCTGACTTTC.

This clonotype was observed many times. The chain uses TRBV12-3 or TRBV12-4 and TRBJ2-4, with D maybe TRBD2 (7 bases). The ends were cut back, 0 bases at V and 9 bases at J, with 12 bases in the middle. The CDR3 runs 14 residues. The CDR3: CASSLAGRGSIQYF. CDR3 bases: TGTGCCAGCAGTTTAGCAGGGAGGGGGAGCATTCAGTACTTC.

With regard to this clonotype: A much larger clone sits a single nucleotide away, making a read error possible. The V call is TRBV20-1, the J call TRBJ2-5; the match to TRBD1 covers 8 bases. V was pared by 5 bases and J by 3 bases, with 5 bases of the junction left unmatched. There are 13 residues in the CDR3. From germline, CDR1 is DFQATT and CDR2 SNEGSKA (reference sequence). In nucleotides, the CDR3 is TGCAGTGCTGGGACAGGTAGAGAAGAGACCCAGTACTTC. Residues: CSAGTGREETQYF.

This chain connects TRBV6-2 or TRBV6-3 to TRBJ2-7, with TRBD2 matching 7 bases. Germline V gene lookup returns CDR1 MNHEY and CDR2 SVGEGT. Losses at the gene ends were 2 bases for V and 3 bases for J; bases not matched to a gene: 4. The CDR3 covers 14 residues. Here the CDR3 reads CASSYEAGYYEQYF. CDR3 nucleotide sequence: TGTGCCAGCAGTTACGAAGCGGGGTACTACGAGCAGTACTTC.

This clonotype appeared many times. This chain connects TRBV11-2 to TRBJ2-2; TRBD1 might be the D (6 bases). The CDR3 loop spans 14 amino acids. From germline, CDR1 is SGHAT and CDR2 FQNNGV. The ends were cut back, 3 bases at V and 8 bases at J, with 13 bases in the middle. This CDR3 reads CASSFGRGAGELFF. CDR3 nucleotides: TGTGCCAGCAGCTTCGGCAGGGGAGCGGGGGAGCTGTTTTTT.

This clonotype was seen at least ten times. This chain connects TRBV6-2 or TRBV6-3 to TRBJ2-7; TRBD1 aligns across 9 bases. V dropped 4 bases and J dropped 6; count of bases not matched to a gene: 7. CDR1 and CDR2 (germline): MNHEY, SVGEGT. The CDR3 consists of 14 residues. The CDR3 protein is CASSLGTGIVEQYF. Here the CDR3 DNA reads TGTGCCAGCAGTTTGGGGACAGGGATCGTCGAGCAGTACTTC.

The V gene is TRBV11-2, the J gene TRBJ2-3, with 8 bases matching TRBD2. The ends lost 3 bases at V and 4 bases at J; junction bases unmatched: 6. This CDR3 region has 15 residues. Germline V lookup: CDR1 SGHAT, CDR2 FQNNGV. The CDR3 reads CASSFREGIPDTQYF. As DNA, the CDR3 is TGTGCCAGCAGCTTTCGGGAGGGCATCCCAGATACGCAGTATTTT.